This T cell receptor beta chain was observed in a study of blood T cell repertoires in COVID-19. About the study: There were acute and convalescent COVID-19 samples, and they came from the United States, Italy and Spain. Sample material is recorded as cDNA or gDNA derived from T cells, B-cell-depleted T cells, or PBMCs.

Per the germline V gene, CDR1 is LGHNA and CDR2 is YNFKEQ. With 5 bases removed from V and 4 bases from J, the gap between germline ends came to 22 bases. The CDR3 is 17 amino acids. In the original workflow: Reference gene primers were amplified, and this amplification served to estimate nucleated cell counts. Data came from immunoSEQ multiplex PCR; TCRdb stores just in-frame clones and leaves some out. That table furnishes V, J and clone size, whereas the DNA furnished D and trimming. The table lists fewer than 100,000 clones, more than 75% of them singletons. The chain links TRBV4-2 to TRBJ2-3, with TRBD2 as a possible D gene (5 bases). Sequencing input: peripheral blood. The receptor was derived from a man between 45 and 60 years old with acute or convalescent COVID-19. The CDR3 spells CASSLLSGGRSPDTQYF. CDR3 in DNA: TGTGCCAGCAGCTTGCTGAGTGGCGGGCGGAGCCCAGATACGCAGTATTTT.